The present TCR beta chain was sequenced within a study of shared clonotypes between healthy human individuals. Unsorted PBMC DNA went through sequencing on ten immunoSEQ deep assay plates. In the study's own analysis: Filtering differed because ImmunoSEQ produced junction-only sequences that carried no quality scores. Only in-frame clones appear in the TCRdb table, and some are missing; sequencing was by immunoSEQ multiplex PCR. The DNA gave D and trimming, while V, J and clone size come from that table. The sample has 450,000 to 500,000 clones, 81% seen once; the top ten hold 9.5% to 15%. Donors had no recently reported acute infections or vaccinations and were HIV-negative. The CDR3 is 15 amino acids. With V trimmed by 6 bases and J by 1 base, 8 bases remained unmatched. Per the germline V gene, CDR1 is SGDLS and CDR2 is YYNGEE.

The sample was PBMCs. The rearrangement uses TRBV9 and TRBJ2-7; 9 bases fit TRBD2. This clonotype originated in a woman aged 40 to 50 in good health. Some clones in this sample may be carry-over from other donors' samples. The CDR3 DNA sequence: TGTGCCAGCACCCAAGGAGCGGGAGGTTCCTACGAGCAGTACTTC. Translating gives CASTQGAGGSYEQYF.